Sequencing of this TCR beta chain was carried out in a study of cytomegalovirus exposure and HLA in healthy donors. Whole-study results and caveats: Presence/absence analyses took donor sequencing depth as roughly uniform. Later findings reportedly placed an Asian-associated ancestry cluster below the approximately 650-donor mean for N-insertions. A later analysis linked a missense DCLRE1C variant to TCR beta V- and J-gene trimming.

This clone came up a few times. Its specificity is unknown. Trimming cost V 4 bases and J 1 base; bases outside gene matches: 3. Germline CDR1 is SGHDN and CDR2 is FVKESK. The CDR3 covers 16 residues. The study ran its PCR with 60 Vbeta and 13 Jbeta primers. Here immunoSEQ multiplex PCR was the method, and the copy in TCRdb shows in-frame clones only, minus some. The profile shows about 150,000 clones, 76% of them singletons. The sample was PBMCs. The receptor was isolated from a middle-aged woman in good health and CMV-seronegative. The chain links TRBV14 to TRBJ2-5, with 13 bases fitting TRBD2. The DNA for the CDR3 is TGTGCCAGCAGCCGACTAGCGGGGGGCCGCCAAGAGACCCAGTACTTC. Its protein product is CASSRLAGGRQETQYF.